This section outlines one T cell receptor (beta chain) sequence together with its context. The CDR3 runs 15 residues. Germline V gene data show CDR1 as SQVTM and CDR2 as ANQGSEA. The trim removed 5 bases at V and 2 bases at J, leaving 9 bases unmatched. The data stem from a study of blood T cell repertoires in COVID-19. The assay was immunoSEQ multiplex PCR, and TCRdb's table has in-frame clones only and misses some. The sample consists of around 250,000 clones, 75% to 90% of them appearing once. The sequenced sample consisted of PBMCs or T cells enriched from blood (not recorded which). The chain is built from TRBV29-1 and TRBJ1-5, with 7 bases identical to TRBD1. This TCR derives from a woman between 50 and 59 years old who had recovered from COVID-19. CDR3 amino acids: CSVSADRAGNQPQHF. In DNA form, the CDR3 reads TGCAGCGTTTCCGCCGACAGGGCGGGCAATCAGCCCCAGCATTTT.